This T cell receptor (beta chain) was captured by sequencing in a study of blood T cells in healthy people across ages (dated by TCRdb to between 2014 and 2016). Background for the entire study: In model experiments, roughly one uniquely barcoded TCR beta cDNA molecule per two T cells was captured by template switching. To avoid experimental bias, donors of different ages were distributed randomly across sequencing lanes. Two additional independent replicas of 1 million unique cDNA reads from the same blood draw were analyzed for two donors (one aged 18 to 30 and one aged 80 or older). Four age groups were formed from the donors: young (average approximately 15 years), middle-aged (around 39), aged (about 68) and long-lived (less than 85). Age-related changes in TCR beta repertoire diversity were measured in the study by deep sequencing normalized with unique cDNA molecular identifiers. Points the paper makes about the study in general: Because the CMV infection status of the donors was unknown, age-related changes in expanded clonotypes may potentially have been confounded. Total diversity estimates from one million sequenced T cells were considered lower bounds and underestimates. Because profiling used bulk unsorted PBMCs, naive and antigen-experienced compartments could not be compared conclusively. As age increased, observed TCR beta diversity per million T cells dropped in a roughly linear way, and a significant reduction was already evident by age 40. A strong correlation was found between observed TCR beta diversity and the percentage of naive T cells measured by flow cytometry. The long-lived group showed more naive CD4+ T cells, fewer expanded clones and increased TCR diversity than the aged group, suggesting age selection.

Library method: 5' RACE. TCRdb shows the sequencer as Illumina HiSeq 2500. A second roughly 7 to 11 cycle PCR used a sample-barcoded 5' primer and a J-beta primer mix. Each TCR beta cDNA molecule received a unique molecular identifier from a template-switch 5' adaptor carrying 12 random nucleotides. Each sample yielded at least 3 million CDR3-containing paired-end reads. All of the RNA was converted into first-strand cDNA using the Mint cDNA synthesis kit, with a TRBC-specific oligonucleotide serving as the primer. Following uracil-DNA glycosylase treatment, a first 18-cycle PCR with universal primers M1SS and BC2_uni_R was performed on all cDNA. Regarding the original processing steps: Each sample was normalized by randomly selecting 1 million high-quality reads, each carrying a distinct molecular identifier. Instead of being binned into consensus sequences, reads that shared molecular identifiers were thrown out. MiTCR, set to a Q25 quality threshold and the strictest error-elimination algorithm, was used for CDR3 identification, clonotype clustering and error correction. Lower-bound total TCR beta diversity was estimated with a nonparametric unseen species model using Euler transformation. TCRdb ran its own pipeline on the public reads, namely fastp trimming at Q25 and MiXCR clone calling, and kept in-frame beta chains. Rows are combined by CDR3 protein, so each entry shows the most common genes and DNA. The V and J calls reflect TCRdb's pipeline rather than the authors' work. The sample table records under 1,000,000 distinct CDR3 sequences; 35% to 60% of these occur just once. Approximately 18% of the sample is in the top ten clones.

The donors were some 39 Caucasian individuals from Russia, aged roughly 6 to 100 years, who were systemically healthy. Around 9.8 milliliters of peripheral blood were collected from each donor into EDTA-treated Vacutainer tubes. Ficoll-Paque density-gradient centrifugation was used to isolate PBMCs, with at least 6.5 million per sample. Total RNA was extracted from PBMCs with Trizol reagent, with at least 6 micrograms obtained per sample. For every donor, flow cytometry on a PBMC aliquot measured the percentage of naive CD45RAhigh/CD27high T cells. Comments on this clonotype: Its antigen is unknown. No quality values exist for individual bases; no much larger clone is one base distant.

The specimen was blood. The TCR comes from an elderly man in good health.

The nucleotide sequence reads TGTGCCAGCAGTTTATCGATCCCGCGGGAGCGTAGGGATACGCAGTATTTT. This encodes CASSLSIPRERRDTQYF. The chain uses TRBV27 and TRBJ2-3, with 7 middle bases fitting TRBD2. Taken from the germline V gene (reference sequence), the CDR1 and CDR2 loops are MNHEY and SMNVEV. The CDR3 runs 17 residues from the cysteine to the phenylalanine. Only the CDR3 DNA is retained, 51 bases long and in frame from the first base. Trimming takes 0 bases off V and 6 bases off J; junction bases not matched to a gene: 12.